Listed below are T cell receptor beta chains from one sample, sequenced in a study of T cell responses to AZD1222 COVID-19 vaccine. The protocol was immunoSEQ multiplex PCR, while the TCRdb copy is restricted to in-frame clones and leaves out a portion. The repertoire has 75,000 to 85,000 clones, roughly nine tenths of them found once; the top ten carry over 1.1%. This material consisted of peripheral blood, taken 28 days after the second AZD1222 dose. The receptors were gathered from an adult who received the AZD1222 COVID-19 vaccine. CDR3s include the opening cysteine and the closing phenylalanine or tryptophan. The D gene is left open where the match is weak. For some rows the clone size is stated as once, few or many, or as a class when expanded; others skip it.

D gene,clone size,J gene,V gene,CDR3 DNA,CDR3 protein
TRBD1,-,TRBJ1-6,TRBV6-4,TGTGCCAGCAGTGAAGACAGGGAGGTTTCACCCCTCCACTTT,CASSEDREVSPLHF
-,-,TRBJ2-1,TRBV9,TGTGCCAGCAGCGTAGCTGGGGGGGCCTTCAATGAGCAGTTCTTC,CASSVAGGAFNEQFF
TRBD1,-,TRBJ2-7,TRBV6-5,TGTGCCAGCACCTTCCGGGACAGGGCCTACGAGCAGTACTTC,CASTFRDRAYEQYF
-,-,TRBJ1-5,TRBV2,TGTGCCAGCAGTGAATCGCATCAGCCCCAGCATTTT,CASSESHQPQHF
-,once,TRBJ2-6,TRBV5-1,TGCGCCAGCAGCTTAGACGCACCTGGGGCCAACGTCCTGACTTTC,CASSLDAPGANVLTF
-,-,TRBJ1-1,TRBV7-9,TGTGCCAGCAGCCTCGGACAGAACACTGAAGCTTTCTTT,CASSLGQNTEAFF
-,-,TRBJ1-3,TRBV7-9,TGTGCCAGCAGCTTAGGGGCATGGGGCTCTGGAAACACCATATATTTT,CASSLGAWGSGNTIYF
TRBD1,-,TRBJ2-7,TRBV7-9,TGTGCCAGCAGCTGGGCACAGGGGGCAGGGGAGCAGTACTTC,CASSWAQGAGEQYF
-,-,TRBJ1-2,TRBV7-9,TGTGCCAGCAGCTTATTGTCCAGGGAGAGAGGGGTTAACTATGGCTACACCTTC,CASSLLSRERGVNYGYTF
-,-,TRBJ2-7,TRBV13,TGTGCCAGCAGCCACGGGACTCCGAACGAGCAGTACTTC,CASSHGTPNEQYF
-,-,TRBJ1-2,TRBV5-1,TGCGCCAGCAGCCTCGGCGGTAACTATGGCTACACCTTC,CASSLGGNYGYTF
-,few,TRBJ1-6,TRBV6-1,TGTGCCAGCAGTGAAACGGGGGTTACTTCACCCCTCCACTTT,CASSETGVTSPLHF
TRBD1,-,TRBJ1-2,TRBV28,TGTGCCAGCAGTGTGGGACAGCCCGGGAACTATGGCTACACCTTC,CASSVGQPGNYGYTF
-,-,TRBJ2-7,TRBV7-8,TGTGCCAGCAGCGGGAGGTACGAGCAGTACTTC,CASSGRYEQYF
TRBD2,-,TRBJ2-7,TRBV15,TGTGCCACCAGCAGAGGTTTAGCGGGGGCTTACGAGCAGTACTTC,CATSRGLAGAYEQYF
-,-,TRBJ1-2,TRBV7-2,TGTGCCAGCAGCATCCAGGGTGATGGCTACACCTTC,CASSIQGDGYTF
-,-,TRBJ2-5,TRBV5-8,TGTGCCAGCAGCGACGGGACATACGAAGAGACCCAGTACTTC,CASSDGTYEETQYF
-,-,TRBJ1-1,TRBV6-5,TGTGCCAGCAGTTACTCGGGATACACTGAAGCTTTCTTT,CASSYSGYTEAFF
TRBD1,-,TRBJ1-1,TRBV27,TGTGCCAGCAGTTTATCGAGGGACAGGGGGAACACTGAAGCTTTCTTT,CASSLSRDRGNTEAFF
-,-,TRBJ2-1,TRBV7-2,TGTGCCAGCAGCTTAGCCCTCGGGCGGGGGCCCAGATACAATGAGCAGTTCTTC,CASSLALGRGPRYNEQFF
-,-,TRBJ2-5,TRBV6-5,TGTGCCAGCAGTTACGGACGGCAAGAGACCCAGTACTTC,CASSYGRQETQYF
TRBD1,-,TRBJ1-2,TRBV5-6,TGTGCCAGCAGTCGTGGGACAGGACCTTACTATGGCTACACCTTC,CASSRGTGPYYGYTF
-,-,TRBJ2-2,TRBV6-5,TGTGCCAGCAGGACAGGCCGTAACACCGGGGAGCTGTTTTTT,CASRTGRNTGELFF
TRBD2,once,TRBJ2-3,TRBV15,TGTGCCACCAGCAGAGGTCTAGCGGGGGGGGATACGCAGTATTTT,CATSRGLAGGDTQYF
TRBD1,-,TRBJ1-2,TRBV29-1,TGCAGCTTCAAACAGGGGAACTATGGCTACACCTTC,CSFKQGNYGYTF
TRBD1,-,TRBJ1-1,TRBV18,TGTGCCAGCTCGCTACAGGGGGAGTCGACTGAAGCTTTCTTT,CASSLQGESTEAFF
-,-,TRBJ1-4,TRBV7-2,TGTGCCAGCAGGCCGGGGGGGGGCCAACCTAATGAAAAACTGTTTTTT,CASRPGGGQPNEKLFF
-,-,TRBJ2-5,TRBV6-2/TRBV6-3,TGTGCCAGCAGTTATGGTCAAGAGACCCAGTACTTC,CASSYGQETQYF
-,-,TRBJ2-7,TRBV7-9,TGTGCCAGCAGCTTAGAGACAACCGAGCAGTACTTC,CASSLETTEQYF
-,-,TRBJ2-1,TRBV29-1,TGCAGCGTTGAAGAGGGTAGGGGCTACAATGAGCAGTTCTTC,CSVEEGRGYNEQFF
TRBD1,-,TRBJ1-1,TRBV6-5,TGTGCCAGCAGTCCGGGGACAGCCATGAACACTGAAGCTTTCTTT,CASSPGTAMNTEAFF
TRBD2,-,TRBJ2-5,TRBV30,TGTGCCTGGAGTGTAATGGCTAGCGGGGAAGAGACCCAGTACTTC,CAWSVMASGEETQYF